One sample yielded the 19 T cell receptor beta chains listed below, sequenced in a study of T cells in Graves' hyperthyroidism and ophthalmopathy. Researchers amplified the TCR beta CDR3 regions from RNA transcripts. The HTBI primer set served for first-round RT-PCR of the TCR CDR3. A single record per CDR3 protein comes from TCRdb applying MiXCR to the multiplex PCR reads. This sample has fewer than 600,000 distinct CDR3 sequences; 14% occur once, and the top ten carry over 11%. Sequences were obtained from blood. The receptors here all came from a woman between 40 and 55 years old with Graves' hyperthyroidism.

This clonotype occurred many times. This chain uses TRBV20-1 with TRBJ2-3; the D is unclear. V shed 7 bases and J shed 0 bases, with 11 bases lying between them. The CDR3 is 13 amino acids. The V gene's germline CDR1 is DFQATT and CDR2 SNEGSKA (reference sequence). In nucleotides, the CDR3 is TGCAGTGTGTTGCCTCCTAGCACAGATACGCAGTATTTT. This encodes CSVLPPSTDTQYF.

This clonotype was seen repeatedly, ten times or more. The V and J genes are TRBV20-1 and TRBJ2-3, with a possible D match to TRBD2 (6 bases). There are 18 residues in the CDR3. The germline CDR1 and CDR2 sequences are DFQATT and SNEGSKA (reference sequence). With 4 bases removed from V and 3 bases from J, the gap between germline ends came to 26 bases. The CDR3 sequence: CSAKKTFHLAGRTDTQYF. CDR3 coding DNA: TGCAGTGCTAAAAAAACGTTCCACTTGGCGGGACGGACAGATACGCAGTATTTT.

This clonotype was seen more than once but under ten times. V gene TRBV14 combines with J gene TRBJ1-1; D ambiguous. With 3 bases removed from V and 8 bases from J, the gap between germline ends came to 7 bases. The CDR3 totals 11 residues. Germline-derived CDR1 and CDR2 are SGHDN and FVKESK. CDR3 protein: CASSHNTEAFF. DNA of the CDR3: TGTGCCAGCAGCCATAATACAGAAGCTTTCTTT.

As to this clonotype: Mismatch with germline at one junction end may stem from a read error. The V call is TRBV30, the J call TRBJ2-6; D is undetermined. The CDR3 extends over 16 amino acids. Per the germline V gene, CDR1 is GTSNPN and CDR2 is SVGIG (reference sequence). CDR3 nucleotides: TGTGCTTGGAGTGTACCCCCAGTCTCTGGGGCCAACGTCCTGACTTTC. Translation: CAWSVPPVSGANVLTF.

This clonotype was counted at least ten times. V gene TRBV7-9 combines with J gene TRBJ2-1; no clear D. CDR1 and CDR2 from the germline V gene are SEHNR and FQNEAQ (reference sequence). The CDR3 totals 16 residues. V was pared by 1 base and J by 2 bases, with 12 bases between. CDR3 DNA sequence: TGTGCCAGCAGCTTAGAAGGAGCGTCGCCCTACAATGAGCAGTTCTTC. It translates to CASSLEGASPYNEQFF.

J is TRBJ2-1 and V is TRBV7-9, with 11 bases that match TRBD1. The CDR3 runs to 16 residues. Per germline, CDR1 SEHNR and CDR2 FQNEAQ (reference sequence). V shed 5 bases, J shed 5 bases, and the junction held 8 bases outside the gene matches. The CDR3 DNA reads TGTGCCAGCAGCCTGGACAGGGGGCAACGTGACAATGAGCAGTTCTTC. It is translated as CASSLDRGQRDNEQFF. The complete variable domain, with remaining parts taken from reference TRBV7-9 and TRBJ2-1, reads DTGVSQNPRHKITKRGQNVTFRCDPISEHNRLYWYRQTLGQGPEFLTYFQNEAQLEKSRLLSDRFSAERPKGSFSTLEIQRTEQGDSAMYLCASSLDRGQRDNEQFFGPGTRLTVL.

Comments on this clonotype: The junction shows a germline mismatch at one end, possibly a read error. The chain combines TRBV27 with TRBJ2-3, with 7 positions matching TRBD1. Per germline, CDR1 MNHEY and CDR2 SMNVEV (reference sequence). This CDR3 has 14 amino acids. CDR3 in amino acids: CASSQGGSRDTKYF. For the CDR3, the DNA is TGTGCCAGCAGCCAAGGGGGCTCGAGAGATACGAAGTATTTT.

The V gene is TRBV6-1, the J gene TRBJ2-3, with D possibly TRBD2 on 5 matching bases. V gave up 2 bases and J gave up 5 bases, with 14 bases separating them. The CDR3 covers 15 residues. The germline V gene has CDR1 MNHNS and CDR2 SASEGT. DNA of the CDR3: TGTGCCAGCAGTGAATCCCGGGGTCTAAGAGATACGCAGTATTTT. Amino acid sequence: CASSESRGLRDTQYF.

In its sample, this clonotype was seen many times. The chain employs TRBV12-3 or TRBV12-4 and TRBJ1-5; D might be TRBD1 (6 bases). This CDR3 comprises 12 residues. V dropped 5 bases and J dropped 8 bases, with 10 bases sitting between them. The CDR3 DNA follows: TGTGCCAGCAGTCGGGACAAAGAGCCCCAGCATTTT. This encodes CASSRDKEPQHF.

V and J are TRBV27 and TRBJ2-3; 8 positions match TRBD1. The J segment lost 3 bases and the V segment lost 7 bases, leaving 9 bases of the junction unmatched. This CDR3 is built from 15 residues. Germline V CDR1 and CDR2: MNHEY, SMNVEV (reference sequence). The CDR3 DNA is TGTGCCAGCACCCCAGGACAGGGTATGACAGATACGCAGTATTTT. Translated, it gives CASTPGQGMTDTQYF.

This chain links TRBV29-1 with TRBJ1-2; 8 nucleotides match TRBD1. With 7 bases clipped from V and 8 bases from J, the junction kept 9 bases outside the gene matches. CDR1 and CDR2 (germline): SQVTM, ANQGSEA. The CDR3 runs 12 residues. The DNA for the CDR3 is TGCAGCGCCACCAAAGACAGGGGAGGCTACACCTTC. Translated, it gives CSATKDRGGYTF.

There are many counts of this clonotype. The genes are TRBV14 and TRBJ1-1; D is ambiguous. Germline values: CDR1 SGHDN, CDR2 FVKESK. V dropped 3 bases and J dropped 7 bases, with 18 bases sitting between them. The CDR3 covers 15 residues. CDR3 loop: CASSQAGLRGSEAFF. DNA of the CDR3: TGTGCCAGCAGCCAGGCCGGGCTCCGAGGCAGTGAAGCTTTCTTT. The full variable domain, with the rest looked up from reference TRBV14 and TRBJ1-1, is EAGVTQFPSHSVIEKGQTVTLRCDPISGHDNLYWYRRVMGKEIKFLLHFVKESKQDESGMPNNRFLAERTGGTYSTLKVQPAELEDSGVYFCASSQAGLRGSEAFFGQGTRLTVV.

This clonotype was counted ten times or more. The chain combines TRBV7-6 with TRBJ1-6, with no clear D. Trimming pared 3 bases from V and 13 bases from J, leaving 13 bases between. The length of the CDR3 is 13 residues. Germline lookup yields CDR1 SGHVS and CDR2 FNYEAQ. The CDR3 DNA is TGTGCCAGCAGCTTGGCAGGAGCGTCGCCCCTCCACTTT. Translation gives CASSLAGASPLHF. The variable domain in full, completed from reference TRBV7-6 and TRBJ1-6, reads GAGVSQSPRYKVTKRGQDVALRCDPISGHVSLYWYRQALGQGPEFLTYFNYEAQQDKSGLPNDRFSAERPEGSISTLTIQRTEQRDSAMYRCASSLAGASPLHFGNGTRLTVT.

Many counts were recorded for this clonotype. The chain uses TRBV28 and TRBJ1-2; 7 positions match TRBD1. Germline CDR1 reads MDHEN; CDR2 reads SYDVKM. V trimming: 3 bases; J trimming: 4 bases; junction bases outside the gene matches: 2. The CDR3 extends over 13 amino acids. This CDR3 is CASSFAGGYGYTF. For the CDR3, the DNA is TGTGCCAGCAGTTTTGCAGGGGGCTATGGCTACACCTTC.

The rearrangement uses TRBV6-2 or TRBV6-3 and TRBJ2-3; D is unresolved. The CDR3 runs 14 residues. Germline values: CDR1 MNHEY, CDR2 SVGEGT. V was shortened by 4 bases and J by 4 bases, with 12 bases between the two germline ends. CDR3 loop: CASSFKPRPDTQYF. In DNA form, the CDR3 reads TGTGCCAGCAGTTTCAAACCCCGGCCAGATACGCAGTATTTT.

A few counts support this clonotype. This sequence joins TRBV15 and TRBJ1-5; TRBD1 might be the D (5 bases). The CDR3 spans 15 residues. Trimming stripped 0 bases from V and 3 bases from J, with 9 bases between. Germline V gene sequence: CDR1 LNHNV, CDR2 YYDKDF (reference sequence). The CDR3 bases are TGTGCCACCAGCAGAGACGACAGATTCAATCAGCCCCAGCATTTT. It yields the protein CATSRDDRFNQPQHF. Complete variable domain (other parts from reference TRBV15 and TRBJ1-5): DAMVIQNPRYQVTQFGKPVTLSCSQTLNHNVMYWYQQKSSQAPKLLFHYYDKDFNNEADTPDNFQSRRPNTSFCFLDIRSPGLGDTAMYLCATSRDDRFNQPQHFGDGTRLSIL.

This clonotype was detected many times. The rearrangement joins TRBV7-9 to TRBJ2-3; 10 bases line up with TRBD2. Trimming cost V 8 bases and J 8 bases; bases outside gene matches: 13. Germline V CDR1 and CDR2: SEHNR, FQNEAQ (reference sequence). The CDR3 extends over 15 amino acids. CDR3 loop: CASGVLAGSVGTQYF. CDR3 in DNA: TGTGCCAGCGGTGTACTAGCGGGATCCGTGGGTACGCAGTATTTT.

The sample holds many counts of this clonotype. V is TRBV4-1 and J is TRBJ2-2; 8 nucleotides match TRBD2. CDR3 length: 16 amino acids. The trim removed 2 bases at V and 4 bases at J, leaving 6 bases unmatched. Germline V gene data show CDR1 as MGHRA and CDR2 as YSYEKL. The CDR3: CASSQPAGVTTGELFF. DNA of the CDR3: TGCGCCAGCAGCCAACCAGCGGGAGTTACCACCGGGGAGCTGTTTTTT.

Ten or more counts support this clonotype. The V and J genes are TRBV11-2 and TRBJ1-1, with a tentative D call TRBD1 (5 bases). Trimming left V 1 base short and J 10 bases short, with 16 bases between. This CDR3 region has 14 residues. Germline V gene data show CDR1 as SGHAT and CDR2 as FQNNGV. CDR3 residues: CASSLANQGGAAFF. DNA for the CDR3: TGTGCCAGCAGCTTAGCGAATCAGGGAGGGGCAGCTTTCTTT.